What follows are 7 T cell receptor beta chains derived from one specimen sequenced in a study of blood T cell repertoires in COVID-19. The method was immunoSEQ multiplex PCR; TCRdb's version includes in-frame clones alone and lacks a portion of them. The sample has approximately 470,000 clones; roughly 85% are singletons. The specimen sequenced was peripheral blood. These receptors came from a human donor in a cohort sampled during active COVID-19.

The CDR3 here is CSVVISQGSSYGYTF. CDR3 DNA sequence: TGCAGCGTTGTTATCTCGCAGGGATCAAGCTATGGCTACACCTTC. This chain links TRBV29-1 with TRBJ1-2; tentatively, D is TRBD1 (5 bases). This CDR3 is 15 amino acids long. V lost 4 bases and J lost 4, with 19 bases in between. CDR1 is SQVTM, CDR2 ANQGSEA, per germline. Full variable domain (missing parts from reference TRBV29-1 and TRBJ1-2): SAVISQKPSRDICQRGTSLTIQCQVDSQVTMMFWYRQQPGQSLTLIATANQGSEATYESGFVIDKFPISRPNLTFSTLTVSNMSPEDSSIYLCSVVISQGSSYGYTFGSGTRLTVV.

The rearrangement uses TRBV5-5 and TRBJ1-1; D ambiguous. The length of the CDR3 is 15 residues. V was cut by 1 base and J by 1 base, with 11 bases left in between. CDR1 and CDR2 from the germline V gene are SGHKS and YYEKEE (reference sequence). The CDR3 protein is CASSLSPGRNTEAFF. The CDR3 DNA sequence: TGTGCCAGCAGCTTGTCTCCGGGGAGGAACACTGAAGCTTTCTTT.

The genes are TRBV19 and TRBJ1-5, with D possibly TRBD1 on 6 matching bases. The V and J ends lost 4 bases and 0 bases respectively, with 19 bases between them. The CDR3 runs to 18 residues. Germline assignment: CDR1 LNHDA and CDR2 SQIVND (reference sequence). CDR3 nucleotide sequence: TGTGCCAGTAGTACCCTAACCAGGGGTAGGGGTAGCAATCAGCCCCAGCATTTT. Translation: CASSTLTRGRGSNQPQHF.

As concerns this clone: This specimen includes other DNA sequences encoding the same CDR3. This rearrangement joins TRBV19 to TRBJ1-2; no clear D gene. The V gene lost 6 bases and the J gene lost 1 base, with 6 bases spanning the gap. This CDR3 comprises 12 residues. CDR1 and CDR2 (germline): LNHDA, SQIVND (reference sequence). CDR3 sequence reads: CASSLGNYGYTF. The DNA for the CDR3 is TGTGCCAGTAGCCTCGGTAACTATGGCTACACCTTC.

In this sample, this clone turned up once. V is TRBV6-6 and J is TRBJ1-2; 9 positions match TRBD1. The CDR3 is 12 amino acids. Germline V CDR1 and CDR2: MNHNY, SVGAGI (reference sequence). Trimming removed 10 bases from V and 2 bases from J; junction bases left unmatched: 2. The chain's CDR3 is CATGQGNYGYTF. The CDR3 coding sequence is TGTGCCACCGGACAGGGGAACTATGGCTACACCTTC.

This clone was observed once. V gene TRBV14 combines with J gene TRBJ2-7; the D gene is possibly TRBD1 (5 bases). This CDR3 has 14 residues. The V end lost 1 base, the J end lost 2 bases, and 9 bases lay between the germline ends. Germline CDR1 reads SGHDN; CDR2 reads FVKESK. In nucleotides, the CDR3 is TGTGCCAGCAGCCAAGGACAGCAAACCTACGAGCAGTACTTC. This sequence encodes CASSQGQQTYEQYF.

The chain combines TRBV4-2 with TRBJ2-7; 9 positions agree with TRBD2. The CDR3 contains 16 residues. Germline V lookup: CDR1 LGHNA, CDR2 YNFKEQ. J gave up 2 bases and V 4 bases, and 9 bases lay outside the gene matches. CDR3 bases: TGTGCCAGCAGCCGAGTGGGGGCTAGCGGGGCCTACGAGCAGTACTTC. It is translated as CASSRVGASGAYEQYF.